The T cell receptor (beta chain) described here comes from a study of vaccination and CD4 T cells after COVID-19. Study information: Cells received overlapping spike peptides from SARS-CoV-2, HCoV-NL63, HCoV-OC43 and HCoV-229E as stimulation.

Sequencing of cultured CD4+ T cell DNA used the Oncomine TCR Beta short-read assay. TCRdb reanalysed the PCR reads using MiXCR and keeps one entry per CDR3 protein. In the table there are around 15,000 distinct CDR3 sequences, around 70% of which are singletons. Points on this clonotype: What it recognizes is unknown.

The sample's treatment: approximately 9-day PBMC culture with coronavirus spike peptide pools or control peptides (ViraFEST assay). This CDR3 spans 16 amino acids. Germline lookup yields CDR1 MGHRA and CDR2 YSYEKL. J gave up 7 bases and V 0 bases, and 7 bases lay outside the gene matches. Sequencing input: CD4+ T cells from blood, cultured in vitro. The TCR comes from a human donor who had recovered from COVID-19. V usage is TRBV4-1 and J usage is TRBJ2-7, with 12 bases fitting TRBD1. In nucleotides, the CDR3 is TGCGCCAGCAGCCAAGATCTGGGACAGGGGGCGCGGGAGCAGTACTTC. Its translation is CASSQDLGQGAREQYF.